The text below deals with one T cell receptor (beta chain). Its antigen is unknown. Samples were taken several times over chemoradiotherapy. These data originate in a study of chemoradiotherapy in HPV16-positive cancers. Overall study results and limits: Non-HPV-specific T cells did not expand in tumors during treatment, whereas candidate HPV-specific clones and E7-related motifs did.

Here immunoSEQ multiplex PCR was the method, and the copy in TCRdb shows in-frame clones only, minus some. The sample lists thousands of clones; roughly two thirds were seen once. V dropped 5 bases and J dropped 7; count of bases not matched to a gene: 11. The length of the CDR3 is 15 residues. Germline-derived CDR1 and CDR2 are SEHNR and FQNEAQ (reference sequence). The chain joins TRBV7-9 to TRBJ1-2, with TRBD1 identical over 9 bases. The origin of this receptor is a human donor with HPV-associated anogenital cancer. The sequenced sample was tumor tissue, obtained from a patient who underwent chemoradiotherapy. CDR3 bases: TGTGCCAGCAGCCTTACCGGGACAGGGTTCTCTGGCTACACCTTC. Translating it yields CASSLTGTGFSGYTF.